The clone carrying this T cell receptor beta chain has ten or more counts. These data originate in a study of early T cells in non-severe SARS-CoV-2 infection. As part of library construction, unique molecular identifiers were attached to individual cDNA molecules. TCRdb processed the 5' RACE reads anew with MiXCR; each CDR3 protein has one entry. In the table there are about 70,000 distinct CDR3 sequences, 5% of which are singletons. Germline CDR1 is MNHNS and CDR2 is SASEGT. Deletions cut 2 bases from V and 4 bases from J, with 18 bases between. The CDR3 runs 17 residues. The sequence derives from an adult who was a healthcare worker with PCR-confirmed SARS-CoV-2 infection or an uninfected control (not recorded which). Source: whole blood, taken at baseline. The chain couples TRBV6-1 to TRBJ2-1; tentative D call: TRBD2 (7 bases). This chain's CDR3 is CASSETVGGGGYNEQFF. The CDR3 nucleotides read TGTGCCAGCAGTGAAACGGTCGGGGGAGGGGGATACAATGAGCAGTTCTTC.